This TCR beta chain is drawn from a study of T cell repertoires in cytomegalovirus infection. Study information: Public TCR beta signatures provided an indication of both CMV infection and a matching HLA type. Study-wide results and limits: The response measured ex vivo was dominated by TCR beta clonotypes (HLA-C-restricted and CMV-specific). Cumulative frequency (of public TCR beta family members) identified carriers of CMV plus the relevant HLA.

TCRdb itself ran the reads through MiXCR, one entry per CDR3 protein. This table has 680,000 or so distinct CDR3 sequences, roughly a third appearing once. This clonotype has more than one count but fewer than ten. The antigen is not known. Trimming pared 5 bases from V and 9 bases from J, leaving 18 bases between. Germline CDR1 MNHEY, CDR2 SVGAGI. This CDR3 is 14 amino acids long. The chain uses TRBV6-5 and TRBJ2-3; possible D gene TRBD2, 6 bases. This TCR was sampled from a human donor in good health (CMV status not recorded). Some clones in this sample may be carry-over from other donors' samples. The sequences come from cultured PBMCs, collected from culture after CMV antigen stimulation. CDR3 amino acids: CASSPLGQLATQYF. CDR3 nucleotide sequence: TGTGCCAGCAGTCCCCTCGGCCAACTAGCAACGCAGTATTTT.